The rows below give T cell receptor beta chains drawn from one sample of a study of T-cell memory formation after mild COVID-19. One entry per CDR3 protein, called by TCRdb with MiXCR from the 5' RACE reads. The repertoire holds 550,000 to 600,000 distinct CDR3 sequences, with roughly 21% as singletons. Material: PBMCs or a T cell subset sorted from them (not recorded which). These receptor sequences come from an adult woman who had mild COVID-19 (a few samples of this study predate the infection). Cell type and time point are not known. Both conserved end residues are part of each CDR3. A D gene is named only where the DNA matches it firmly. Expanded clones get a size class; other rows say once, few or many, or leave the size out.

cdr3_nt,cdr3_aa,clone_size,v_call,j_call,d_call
TGTGCCAGTAGTGGTACTAGCGGGAGGGGAAAAGATACGCAGTATTTT,CASSGTSGRGKDTQYF,NA,TRBV19,TRBJ2-3,TRBD2
TGTGCCACCAGTGAAAATTGGGGGAGATCGTTCTTC,CATSENWGRSFF,NA,TRBV24-1,TRBJ2-1,NA
TGCGCCAGCAGCCCCGGGACTAGCGGGAGAAATGAGCAGTTCTTC,CASSPGTSGRNEQFF,NA,TRBV4-3,TRBJ2-1,TRBD2
TGCAGTGCCAGTACGGGACTTGGGACCCACGAGCAGTACTTC,CSASTGLGTHEQYF,NA,TRBV20-1,TRBJ2-7,NA
TGTGCCAGTAGCCAGACTAGCGGGAGTGGGTCAGATACGCAGTATTTT,CASSQTSGSGSDTQYF,few,TRBV19,TRBJ2-3,TRBD2
TGTGCCAGCAGCGTCCGGGACAGCACCTACAATGAGCAGTTCTTC,CASSVRDSTYNEQFF,few,TRBV7-9,TRBJ2-1,TRBD1
TGTGCCAGCAGCTTAGTAGTGTCCCAGGCCGGAGAGACCCAGTACTTC,CASSLVVSQAGETQYF,NA,TRBV7-9,TRBJ2-5,NA
TGTGCCAGCAGCGGAGGACAGGGGGCTTCCTACGAGCAGTACTTC,CASSGGQGASYEQYF,few,TRBV5-6,TRBJ2-7,TRBD1
TGTGCCAGCAGCCAATGGACAGGCCCGAACACTGAAGCTTTCTTT,CASSQWTGPNTEAFF,few,TRBV5-5,TRBJ1-1,TRBD1
TGTGCCAGCAGTTTATCCTCAGGGAATTCACCCCTCCACTTT,CASSLSSGNSPLHF,few,TRBV12-3/TRBV12-4,TRBJ1-6,NA
TGTGCCAGCAGTCCCACAGGGCTCCCCTACGAGCAGTACTTC,CASSPTGLPYEQYF,NA,TRBV6-5,TRBJ2-7,NA
TGTGCCAGCAGATCTAAGACAGGGAAGGTATGGGATAGCAATCAGCCCCAGCATTTT,CASRSKTGKVWDSNQPQHF,few,TRBV6-4,TRBJ1-5,TRBD1
TGTGCCAGCAACCACCGGTATGCGGGACTCCCCCCGGATACGCAGTATTTT,CASNHRYAGLPPDTQYF,few,TRBV3-1,TRBJ2-3,NA
TGTGCCAGCAGCCCGGGAGCTAGCGGGAGCCACAATGAGCAGTTCTTC,CASSPGASGSHNEQFF,few,TRBV12-3/TRBV12-4,TRBJ2-1,TRBD2
TGTGCCAGCAGCCCTACAGGGAAGGGATACGAGCAGTACTTC,CASSPTGKGYEQYF,few,TRBV12-3/TRBV12-4,TRBJ2-7,NA
TGTGCCAGCAGCTTGCGACGGCAGGGTTCAGGGAACACCGGGGAGCTGTTTTTT,CASSLRRQGSGNTGELFF,NA,TRBV7-2,TRBJ2-2,NA
TGTGCCAGCAGTTTCCGGGACACCATGTTTGGTGCCCTCCACTTT,CASSFRDTMFGALHF,NA,TRBV6-5,TRBJ1-6,NA